These 32 T cell receptor beta chains were sequenced from one sample in a study of cytomegalovirus exposure and HLA in healthy donors. 60 Vbeta and 13 Jbeta primers were used in PCR. Generated by immunoSEQ multiplex PCR, the TCRdb table keeps only in-frame clones and is missing some. The profile shows about 140,000 clones, 78% of them singletons. The sequencing sample was made of PBMCs. These receptors all come from a woman in her late teens or twenties in good health and CMV-seropositive.

CDR3 amino acids: CAWTEPGVKNIQYF. The DNA for the CDR3 is TGTGCCTGGACTGAACCGGGGGTCAAAAACATTCAGTACTTC. V usage is TRBV30 and J usage is TRBJ2-4; D perhaps matches TRBD2 (6 bases). V was trimmed by 4 bases and J by 3 bases, leaving 13 bases between them. This CDR3 region has 14 residues. The germline gives CDR1 GTSNPN, CDR2 SVGIG (reference sequence). The full variable domain, rest sourced from reference TRBV30 and TRBJ2-4, is SQTIHQWPATLVQPVGSPLSLECTVEGTSNPNLYWYRQAAGRGLQLLFYSVGIGQISSEVPQNLSASRPQDRQFILSSKKLLLSDSGFYLCAWTEPGVKNIQYFGAGTRLSVL.

The chain has TRBV5-4 and TRBJ1-1; no clear D. Trimming removed 3 bases from V and 9 bases from J, with 15 bases in between. Germline V CDR1 and CDR2: SGHNT, YYREEE (reference sequence). The CDR3 sequence is 13 residues long. The CDR3 sequence: CASSSPRLWKAFF. DNA of the CDR3: TGTGCCAGCAGCTCCCCTCGACTCTGGAAAGCTTTCTTT.

J is TRBJ2-1 and V is TRBV25-1; perhaps TRBD1 as D (5 bases). Germline V CDR1 and CDR2: MGHDK, SYGVNS. V was cut by 7 bases and J by 3 bases, with 7 bases left in between. The CDR3 is 12 amino acids. CDR3 residues: CASTDSYNEQFF. DNA for the CDR3: TGTGCCAGCACCGACAGCTACAATGAGCAGTTCTTC.

This chain uses TRBV19 with TRBJ1-1; D remains unclear. Trimming stripped 5 bases from V and 1 base from J, with 11 bases between. Germline CDR1 and CDR2: LNHDA and SQIVND (reference sequence). The CDR3 contains 14 residues. The chain's CDR3 is CASSDRERNTEAFF. In nucleotides, the CDR3 is TGTGCCAGTAGTGACCGGGAGCGGAACACTGAAGCTTTCTTT. Based on the CDR3 plus reference TRBV19 and TRBJ1-1, the full variable domain is DGGITQSPKYLFRKEGQNVTLSCEQNLNHDAMYWYRQDPGQGLRLIYYSQIVNDFQKGDIAEGYSVSREKKESFPLTVTSAQKNPTAFYLCASSDRERNTEAFFGQGTRLTVV.

The chain employs TRBV5-1 and TRBJ1-2; D perhaps matches TRBD1 (6 bases). This CDR3 has 15 residues. CDR1 is SGHRS, CDR2 YFSETQ, per germline. Trimming removed 1 base from V and 0 bases from J, with 10 bases in between. Here the CDR3 DNA reads TGCGCCAGCAGCTTGACAAGGGGGACTAACTATGGCTACACCTTC. It specifies CASSLTRGTNYGYTF.

CDR3 coding DNA: TGTGCCAGCAGTGGAGCTAGCGGCGCGAGTGGTACGCAGTATTTT. It translates to CASSGASGASGTQYF. V and J are TRBV2 and TRBJ2-3, with 7 positions matching TRBD2. CDR1 and CDR2 from the germline V gene are SNHLY and FYNNEI. J was trimmed by 8 bases and V by 4 bases; bases with no gene match: 12. The CDR3 runs to 15 residues.

This chain's CDR3 is CSATTGFLAFF. Written as DNA, the CDR3 is TGCAGCGCCACGACAGGGTTCCTAGCTTTCTTT. The chain has TRBV29-1 and TRBJ1-1; 7 nucleotides line up with TRBD1. After removal of 7 bases from V and 10 bases from J, the junction contained 9 bases not matched to a gene. Germline V lookup: CDR1 SQVTM, CDR2 ANQGSEA. The CDR3 contains 11 residues.

The rearrangement joins TRBV19 to TRBJ2-3; no reliable D call. The CDR3 totals 13 residues. V lost 7 bases, J lost 2 bases, and 10 bases lay in between. Per germline, CDR1 LNHDA and CDR2 SQIVND (reference sequence). The CDR3 loop reads CASTSVPTDTQYF. The CDR3 DNA is TGTGCCAGTACCTCGGTCCCCACAGATACGCAGTATTTT.

This CDR3 is CASSKASETQYF. CDR3 coding DNA: TGCGCCAGCAGCAAGGCTAGCGAGACCCAGTACTTC. The chain couples TRBV5-1 to TRBJ2-5; tentative D call: TRBD2 (5 bases). V was trimmed by 4 bases and J by 5 bases, leaving 9 bases between them. CDR3 length: 12 residues. The germline V gene has CDR1 SGHRS and CDR2 YFSETQ.

V gene TRBV2 combines with J gene TRBJ2-7; 10 nucleotides agree with TRBD1. Unmatched junction bases numbered 9, after V lost 5 bases and J lost 8 bases. The germline V gene encodes CDR1 SNHLY and CDR2 FYNNEI. This CDR3 region has 14 residues. CDR3 sequence reads: CASSTGQGSRKQYF. DNA of the CDR3: TGTGCCAGCAGTACGGGACAGGGGTCTAGGAAGCAGTACTTC.

Here the CDR3 reads CASSLFQTSGGPTLYEQYF. In DNA, the CDR3 is TGTGCCAGCAGCCTCTTTCAGACTAGCGGGGGGCCGACTTTGTACGAGCAGTACTTC. The chain links TRBV27 to TRBJ2-7; 13 positions agree with TRBD2. The CDR3 totals 19 residues. V trimming: 6 bases; J trimming: 4 bases; junction bases outside the gene matches: 18. Per the germline V gene, CDR1 is MNHEY and CDR2 is SMNVEV (reference sequence).

This chain links TRBV27 with TRBJ2-1; 7 bases are a match to TRBD1. Germline values: CDR1 MNHEY, CDR2 SMNVEV (reference sequence). The CDR3 is made up of 15 amino acids. With 8 bases clipped from V and 4 bases from J, the junction kept 11 bases outside the gene matches. CDR3 in amino acids: CASRNRQGPYNEQFF. CDR3 bases: TGTGCCAGCCGCAACCGACAGGGACCGTACAATGAGCAGTTCTTC.

This clone was seen once. The chain uses TRBV7-8 and TRBJ1-2, with 7 positions matching TRBD1. Germline assignment: CDR1 SGHVS and CDR2 FQNEAQ. Trimming at V came to 4 bases and at J to 5 bases, leaving 10 bases not matched to a gene. This CDR3 region has 15 residues. CDR3: CASSSLDRSLYGYTF. CDR3 nucleotides: TGTGCCAGCAGCTCCTTGGACAGGTCCTTATATGGCTACACCTTC.

For the CDR3, the DNA is TGTGCCTGGAGTGTGGGGACTAGAGGCGAGCAGTACTTC. It encodes CAWSVGTRGEQYF. The chain recombines TRBV30 with TRBJ2-7; 8 nucleotides align to TRBD2. In germline, CDR1 is GTSNPN, CDR2 SVGIG (reference sequence). CDR3 length equals 13 residues. The V and J ends lost 0 bases and 6 bases, in that order; junction bases with no gene match: 4.

This sequence joins TRBV9 and TRBJ1-3; tentatively, D is TRBD1 (6 bases). This CDR3 comprises 15 residues. Trimming removed 4 bases from V and 0 bases from J, with 11 bases in between. Germline assignment: CDR1 SGDLS and CDR2 YYNGEE. For the CDR3, the DNA is TGTGCCAGCAGCTCCGGACAGTTCTCTGGAAACACCATATATTTT. Its protein product is CASSSGQFSGNTIYF.

This rearrangement joins TRBV19 to TRBJ1-2; D uncertain. V was clipped by 4 bases and J by 6 bases, with 15 bases between them. Germline V gives CDR1 LNHDA, CDR2 SQIVND (reference sequence). This CDR3 comprises 14 residues. The CDR3 DNA reads TGTGCCAGTAGTACGATGACGGACTCTGATGGCTACACCTTC. It is translated as CASSTMTDSDGYTF.

This clone was counted between two and nine times. The chain is built from TRBV4-3 and TRBJ1-3, with D possibly TRBD1 on 6 matching bases. V was shortened by 4 bases and J by 4 bases, with 11 bases between the two germline ends. CDR3 length: 14 residues. CDR1 and CDR2 (germline): LGHNA, YSLEER. Written as DNA, the CDR3 is TGCGCCAGCAGCCCCCAAACAGGGGGAAACACCATATATTTT. Protein: CASSPQTGGNTIYF.

The V call is TRBV5-4, the J call TRBJ2-1; 13 bases are shared with TRBD2. Trimming took 2 bases from V and 10 from J; bases not matched to a gene: 6. The germline V gene has CDR1 SGHNT and CDR2 YYREEE (reference sequence). The CDR3 consists of 15 residues. The CDR3 coding sequence is TGTGCCAGCAGCTTTGGACTAGCGGGGGCGGGGGAGCAGTTCTTC. As protein: CASSFGLAGAGEQFF.

The V and J genes are TRBV28 and TRBJ2-5, with D possibly TRBD1 on 5 matching bases. This CDR3 comprises 15 residues. In germline, CDR1 is MDHEN, CDR2 SYDVKM. Trimming removed 4 bases at V and 4 bases at J, with 16 bases between. CDR3 in amino acids: CASSSHLGPGETQYF. The CDR3 DNA reads as TGTGCCAGCAGTTCCCATTTGGGGCCTGGAGAGACCCAGTACTTC. The full variable domain, with the rest looked up from reference TRBV28 and TRBJ2-5, is DVKVTQSSRYLVKRTGEKVFLECVQDMDHENMFWYRQDPGLGLRLIYFSYDVKMKEKGDIPEGYSVSREKKERFSLILESASTNQTSMYLCASSSHLGPGETQYFGPGTRLLVL.

The V gene is TRBV6-5, the J gene TRBJ2-7; D possibly corresponds to TRBD1 (6 bases). The length of the CDR3 is 13 residues. Germline V gene lookup returns CDR1 MNHEY and CDR2 SVGAGI. The germline V and J ends were trimmed by 8 bases and 3 bases, with 14 bases remaining between them. CDR3 protein: CASGSPGDYEQYF. The CDR3 coding sequence is TGTGCCAGCGGGTCTCCAGGGGACTACGAGCAGTACTTC.

V and J are TRBV7-2 and TRBJ2-5, with 11 nucleotides matching TRBD2. The J call may be mistaken, given a closer DNA end match to TRBJ2-7. Germline CDR1 SGHTA, CDR2 FQGNSA. This CDR3 has 16 amino acids. Here the CDR3 DNA reads TGTGCCAGCAGCTTAGGTAGCGGGGGGGCGATTTACGAGCAGTACTTC. Encoded protein: CASSLGSGGAIYEQYF.

This clone has a handful of counts. V gene TRBV30 combines with J gene TRBJ1-5; D possibly corresponds to TRBD1 (5 bases). The CDR3 length is 14 residues. Germline values: CDR1 GTSNPN, CDR2 SVGIG (reference sequence). The ends were cut back, 4 bases at V and 6 bases at J, with 16 bases in the middle. DNA for the CDR3: TGTGCCTGGAAAGTCCCGACAGCCAGTCAGCCCCAGCATTTT. This translates into CAWKVPTASQPQHF.

The chain combines TRBV7-9 with TRBJ2-3; TRBD2 matches at 8 bases. This CDR3 has 15 amino acids. V lost 1 base to trimming and J lost 2 bases; unmatched junction nucleotides: 2. Germline values: CDR1 SEHNR, CDR2 FQNEAQ (reference sequence). CDR3 loop: CASSLEGLATDTQYF. The CDR3, as DNA: TGTGCCAGCAGCTTAGAAGGACTAGCCACAGATACGCAGTATTTT. The full variable domain, its missing parts supplied by reference TRBV7-9 and TRBJ2-3, is DTGVSQNPRHKITKRGQNVTFRCDPISEHNRLYWYRQTLGQGPEFLTYFQNEAQLEKSRLLSDRFSAERPKGSFSTLEIQRTEQGDSAMYLCASSLEGLATDTQYFGPGTRLTVL.

The chain uses TRBV11-2 and TRBJ1-2; TRBD1 aligns across 8 bases. Germline V gene lookup returns CDR1 SGHAT and CDR2 FQNNGV. V lost 4 bases and J lost 1; bases outside the gene matches: 5. The CDR3 is made up of 15 amino acids. The CDR3 DNA reads as TGTGCCAGCAGCTCTCAGGGGGCGCTTAACTATGGCTACACCTTC. Translated, it gives CASSSQGALNYGYTF.

V usage is TRBV5-6 and J usage is TRBJ2-4; 7 positions match TRBD1. This CDR3 spans 14 amino acids. Germline CDR1 and CDR2: SGHDT and YYEEEE. The V segment lost 0 bases and the J segment 16 bases; nucleotides outside the gene matches: 13. The DNA for the CDR3 is TGTGCCAGCAGCTTGGGACAGGGATTAGGGATTATATACTTC. Translated, it gives CASSLGQGLGIIYF.

The chain is built from TRBV2 and TRBJ2-5; D not certain. V gave up 4 bases and J gave up 2 bases, with 8 bases separating them. CDR1 and CDR2 from the germline V gene are SNHLY and FYNNEI. The length of the CDR3 is 13 residues. CDR3 loop: CASSAQLQETQYF. Here the CDR3 DNA reads TGTGCCAGCAGTGCGCAGTTACAAGAGACCCAGTACTTC.

The chain carries TRBV4-1 and TRBJ1-4; D unclear. Trimming left V 0 bases short and J 0 bases short, with 8 bases between. The CDR3 has 16 amino acids. Germline loops: CDR1 MGHRA, CDR2 YSYEKL. The CDR3 protein is CASSQDGQATNEKLFF. For the CDR3, the DNA is TGCGCCAGCAGCCAAGATGGTCAGGCAACTAATGAAAAACTGTTTTTT.

There are a few counts of this clone. The V and J genes are TRBV5-1 and TRBJ2-6, with a weak D call TRBD1 (6 bases). V was cut by 3 bases and J by 4 bases, with 14 bases left in between. The CDR3 runs to 16 residues. Per the germline V gene, CDR1 is SGHRS and CDR2 is YFSETQ. CDR3 sequence: CASSSAQGMGANVLTF. In DNA, the CDR3 is TGCGCCAGCAGCTCCGCACAGGGCATGGGGGCCAACGTCCTGACTTTC. Full variable domain (rest looked up from reference TRBV5-1 and TRBJ2-6): KAGVTQTPRYLIKTRGQQVTLSCSPISGHRSVSWYQQTPGQGLQFLFEYFSETQRNKGNFPGRFSGRQFSNSRSEMNVSTLELGDSALYLCASSSAQGMGANVLTFGAGSRLTVL.

In DNA form, the CDR3 reads TGTGCCAGTAGCCGAGACAGGGTGAGCTCCTACAATGAGCAGTTCTTC. Translation gives CASSRDRVSSYNEQFF. The chain recombines TRBV19 with TRBJ2-1; 7 bases are shared with TRBD1. The CDR3 runs 16 residues. V dropped 6 bases and J dropped 0; count of bases not matched to a gene: 8. CDR1 is LNHDA and CDR2 is SQIVND in the germline V gene (reference sequence).

The CDR3 loop is CASNRNGGELFF. The CDR3 DNA reads TGTGCCAGCAACAGAAACGGTGGGGAGCTGTTTTTT. V and J are TRBV6-5 and TRBJ2-2, with D unresolved. The CDR3 is made up of 12 amino acids. The V and J ends lost 7 bases and 8 bases respectively, with 11 bases between them. Germline CDR1 and CDR2: MNHEY and SVGAGI.

The chain couples TRBV6-4 to TRBJ2-7, with D tentatively TRBD2 (7 bases). V was cut by 0 bases and J by 6 bases, with 21 bases left in between. CDR3 length: 17 amino acids. In germline, CDR1 is MRHNA, CDR2 SNTAGT. The CDR3 region has the DNA TGTGCCAGCAGTGACTCGAGTCATGAGGGGGGGGTTGCCGAGCAGTACTTC. As protein: CASSDSSHEGGVAEQYF.

This sequence joins TRBV5-1 and TRBJ1-2, with 10 bases aligning to TRBD1. The CDR3 covers 16 residues. The trim removed 6 bases at V and 1 base at J, leaving 9 bases unmatched. Germline V gene sequence: CDR1 SGHRS, CDR2 YFSETQ. CDR3 sequence reads: CASTPRGTGDNYGYTF. CDR3 DNA sequence: TGCGCCAGCACCCCTCGGGGGACAGGGGATAACTATGGCTACACCTTC.